The subject of this entry is one T cell receptor (beta chain). Antigen: not known. This specimen comes from a study of cytomegalovirus exposure and HLA in healthy donors. Whole-study results and caveats: Productive status was seen about 87% or about 30% of the time for most TCR beta V segments in an earlier analysis.

The study ran its PCR with 60 Vbeta and 13 Jbeta primers. Profiling relied on immunoSEQ multiplex PCR, and the TCRdb table lists in-frame clones only, not all of them. The table lists tens of thousands of clones, over 60% of them singletons. The sample taken for sequencing was PBMCs. The clonotype was recovered from a man aged 25 to 40 in good health and CMV-seronegative.

CDR3 in amino acids: CSVETAGGPIDEQYF. The DNA of the CDR3 is TGCAGCGTTGAAACAGCGGGAGGCCCCATCGACGAGCAGTACTTC. This chain joins TRBV29-1 and TRBJ2-7; 9 nucleotides align to TRBD2. CDR1 and CDR2 from the germline V gene are SQVTM and ANQGSEA. The CDR3 consists of 15 residues. With 2 bases clipped from V and 5 bases from J, the junction kept 10 bases outside the gene matches.